These T cell receptor beta chains were read from a single sample in a study of vaccination and CD4 T cells after COVID-19. TCRdb recomputed calls from the PCR reads with MiXCR, one row per CDR3 protein. The sample includes 25,000 to 35,000 distinct CDR3 sequences, more than 40% of them seen just once. This specimen consisted of CD4+ T cells from blood, obtained about 7 months after SARS-CoV-2 vaccination. These TCRs come from a human donor who had recovered from COVID-19. Both conserved end residues are part of each CDR3. Fields, in order: J gene, clone size, D gene, V gene, CDR3 DNA, CDR3 protein. D genes are given only for firm matches. Clone size, where shown, is once, few, many, or a class for clones that have expanded.

>TRBJ2-3|once|TRBD2|TRBV20-1
TGCAGTGCTAGAGTGGGACTAGCGGGGGGGTGGGCAGATACGCAGTATTTT
CSARVGLAGGWADTQYF
>TRBJ2-5|few|.|TRBV7-2
TGTGCCAGCAGCTCGGACTACCCGCAAGAGACCCAGTACTTC
CASSSDYPQETQYF
>TRBJ2-1|.|.|TRBV6-5
TGTGCCAGCAGTTCCCCTCCGTTCAATGAGCAGTTCTTC
CASSSPPFNEQFF
>TRBJ2-5|.|TRBD2|TRBV7-9
TGTGCCAGCAGGTCGACTAGCACCCAGGGGACCCAGTACTTC
CASRSTSTQGTQYF
>TRBJ2-5|.|.|TRBV7-2
TGTGCCAGCAGCTTAGGTTATGTTCTGGGGGCAAATGAGACCCAGTACTTC
CASSLGYVLGANETQYF
>TRBJ2-3|few|TRBD2|TRBV19
TGTGCCAGTAGCCCCCTAGCGGGAGCGGCAGATACGCAGTATTTT
CASSPLAGAADTQYF
>TRBJ2-7|.|TRBD1|TRBV10-3
TGTGCCATCAGGGGGGACAGGGGAGGGTCCGAGCAGTACTTC
CAIRGDRGGSEQYF
>TRBJ2-2|medium-sized|TRBD2|TRBV15
TGTGCCACCAGCAGAGTACCGGGAGGGCCGGGAGGCACCGGGGAGCTGTTTTTT
CATSRVPGGPGGTGELFF
>TRBJ1-2|.|.|TRBV6-5
TGTGCCAGCAGTTACCCCCAAGGGGTGTATGGCTACACCTTC
CASSYPQGVYGYTF
>TRBJ1-2|.|TRBD1|TRBV20-1
TGCAGTGCTAGAGAACTACCGGGACAGGTCTCCCTAGTCTATGGCTACACCTTC
CSARELPGQVSLVYGYTF
>TRBJ2-2|few|.|TRBV7-6
TGTGCCAGCAGCTTCGGCACCGGGGAGCTGTTTTTT
CASSFGTGELFF
>TRBJ1-1|few|.|TRBV19
TGTGCCAGTAGTATAGACGACACTGAAGCTTTCTTT
CASSIDDTEAFF
>TRBJ2-1|few|.|TRBV6-2/TRBV6-3
TGTGCCAGCAGTTACGTAACAGGGACGGATGAGCAGTTCTTC
CASSYVTGTDEQFF
>TRBJ1-6|.|TRBD1|TRBV18
TGTGCCAGCTCAGTGTGGACAGGGGTTGGCTCCGGTTCACCCCTCCACTTT
CASSVWTGVGSGSPLHF
>TRBJ2-3|few|TRBD2|TRBV20-1
TGCAGTGCTAGAGGGGGACTAGCGGGAGCCACAGATACGCAGTATTTT
CSARGGLAGATDTQYF
>TRBJ2-3|.|.|TRBV19
TGTGCCAGTAAGGGGCAGGCGACAGATACGCAGTATTTT
CASKGQATDTQYF
>TRBJ2-3|few|.|TRBV7-3
TGTGCCAGCAGCTTACAACCGGAACCCACAGATACGCAGTATTTT
CASSLQPEPTDTQYF
>TRBJ1-5|.|.|TRBV15
TGTGCCACCAGCCGAGCCTGGGGGCGGGAGATTAATAGCAATCAGCCCCAGCATTTT
CATSRAWGREINSNQPQHF
>TRBJ2-7|.|.|TRBV28
TGTGCCAGCAGTTTCCCTGGGGCCCCCTACGAGCAGTACTTC
CASSFPGAPYEQYF
>TRBJ2-2|few|.|TRBV27
TGTGCCAGCAGTTTTAGGGGGGCGGACACCGGGGAGCTGTTTTTT
CASSFRGADTGELFF
>TRBJ2-1|few|TRBD2|TRBV7-3
TGTGCCAGCAGCTTAATGCCAGCGGGAGTTTATGAGCAGTTCTTC
CASSLMPAGVYEQFF
>TRBJ1-1|few|.|TRBV10-3
TGTGCCATCAGAACAGGATACACTGAAGCTTTCTTT
CAIRTGYTEAFF
>TRBJ2-5|.|.|TRBV28
TGTGCCAGCAGACTCCGGCGGACGAAGGAGACCCAGTACTTC
CASRLRRTKETQYF
>TRBJ2-7|.|.|TRBV19
TGTGCCAGTAGTATAGTGGGCTTTGGTGGCGGGATCTCCTACGAGCAGTACTTC
CASSIVGFGGGISYEQYF
>TRBJ1-4|.|.|TRBV20-1
TGCAGCACCAAAAGATACCGCTCCCTGGCCAATGCAAATGAAAAACTGTTTTTT
CSTKRYRSLANANEKLFF
>TRBJ2-3|.|TRBD1|TRBV27
TGTGCCAGCAGTCCATGGACAGGAGGAGATACGCAGTATTTT
CASSPWTGGDTQYF
>TRBJ2-2|few|.|TRBV6-1
TGTGCCAGCAGAAGGGACCGAGTAAACACCGGGGAGCTGTTTTTT
CASRRDRVNTGELFF
>TRBJ2-2|few|.|TRBV20-1
TGCAGTGCAGAGTCAGCGGGGGAGCTGTTTTTT
CSAESAGELFF
>TRBJ2-3|few|TRBD2|TRBV7-6
TGTGCCAGCAGCCCGCGACTAGCGGGCTATAGCACAGATACGCAGTATTTT
CASSPRLAGYSTDTQYF
>TRBJ2-3|.|TRBD2|TRBV27
TGTGCCAGCAGTTTCTCGACTAGCGGAAGCACAGATACGCAGTATTTT
CASSFSTSGSTDTQYF
>TRBJ2-7|few|TRBD1|TRBV28
TGTGCCAGCAGCTATGGTAGACAGGGTTACGAGCAGTACTTC
CASSYGRQGYEQYF
>TRBJ1-6|.|.|TRBV28
TGTGCCAGCAGTTCGCATTCCCGGGACGCGAGCTCCTATAATTCACCCCTCCACTTT
CASSSHSRDASSYNSPLHF
>TRBJ2-3|few|TRBD2|TRBV20-1
TGCAGTGCTAGGACTAGCGGGAGGGCCCACACAGATACGCAGTATTTT
CSARTSGRAHTDTQYF
>TRBJ1-5|few|.|TRBV21-1
TGTGCCAGCAGGAGGGGGGTGACAGGGCTGGGGTGCAATCAGCCCCAGCATTTT
CASRRGVTGLGCNQPQHF
>TRBJ1-5|few|TRBD1|TRBV20-1
TGCAGTGCTAGAGACACCAGGGGGGGGCACCAGCCCCAGCATTTT
CSARDTRGGHQPQHF
>TRBJ2-7|.|.|TRBV27
TGTGCCAGCAGTTTAGGGGCCGCAGTTGGCAACTACGAGCAGTACTTC
CASSLGAAVGNYEQYF
>TRBJ1-2|.|.|TRBV5-1
TGCGCCAGCAGCCATCCGGGGGGTGAAGGCTACACCTTC
CASSHPGGEGYTF